This entry lists 15 T cell receptor beta chains sequenced from one sample in a study of beta chain features in type 1 diabetes. General study findings and limits: Patients with Type 1 diabetes showed moderately but significantly shorter TCRB CDR3s in all four CD4+ subsets.

Expressed TCRB transcripts were sequenced after all isolated RNA was converted to cDNA. The method was immunoSEQ multiplex PCR; TCRdb's version includes in-frame clones alone and lacks a portion of them. The sample includes 300,000 to 400,000 clones, over 8.5% of them seen just once. No antigen is known for these receptors. Sample: central memory CD4+ T cells from blood. All receptors come from a man aged 25 to 45 with type 1 diabetes.

The V gene is TRBV7-8, the J gene TRBJ1-2, with 12 bases aligning to TRBD1. Germline CDR1 is SGHVS and CDR2 is FQNEAQ. V gave up 5 bases and J gave up 8 bases; unmatched junction bases: 6. The CDR3 runs 14 residues. The CDR3 region has the DNA TGTGCCAGCAGCCACATAGGGACAGGGGGCGGCTACACCTTC. Protein sequence: CASSHIGTGGGYTF.

As for this clone: A much bigger clone sits one base away, suggesting this may be a read error. This chain links TRBV13 with TRBJ2-5; D ambiguous. The end of the DNA fits TRBJ2-7 better, so the J call may be wrong. This CDR3 has 11 residues. CDR1 and CDR2 from the germline V gene are PRHDT and FYEKMQ (reference sequence). This chain's CDR3 is CASSRSYEQYF. CDR3 sequence (DNA): TGTGCCAGCAGCCGCTCCTACGAGCAGTACTTC.

The rearrangement links TRBV5-1 to TRBJ1-4; D ambiguous. CDR1 and CDR2 (germline): SGHRS, YFSETQ. The CDR3 totals 15 residues. With 0 bases removed from V and 1 base from J, the gap between germline ends came to 7 bases. The CDR3 reads CASSLGGGTNEKLFF. The CDR3 bases are TGCGCCAGCAGCTTGGGTGGCGGAACTAATGAAAAACTGTTTTTT. Based on the CDR3 plus reference TRBV5-1 and TRBJ1-4, the full variable domain is KAGVTQTPRYLIKTRGQQVTLSCSPISGHRSVSWYQQTPGQGLQFLFEYFSETQRNKGNFPGRFSGRQFSNSRSEMNVSTLELGDSALYLCASSLGGGTNEKLFFGSGTQLSVL.

This clone was picked up many times. The gene calls are TRBV6-1 and TRBJ1-4; D is uncertain. V was clipped by 8 bases and J by 8 bases, with 12 bases between them. This CDR3 is 12 amino acids long. CDR1 is MNHNS, CDR2 SASEGT, per germline. The CDR3, as DNA: TGTGCCAGCCGGGATAGGAGAGAAAAACTGTTTTTT. This gives the protein CASRDRREKLFF.

This chain connects TRBV23-1 to TRBJ2-1; D possibly corresponds to TRBD1 (5 bases). TRBV23-1 is flagged as an ORF with uncertain function. The V end lost 4 bases, the J end lost 5 bases, and 21 bases lay between the germline ends. The CDR3 is made up of 17 amino acids. The CDR3 protein is CASSLIGGPAGNNEQFF. The CDR3 DNA follows: TGCGCCAGCAGTCTTATTGGCGGTCCGGCAGGGAACAATGAGCAGTTCTTC.

V usage is TRBV25-1 and J usage is TRBJ2-1; the D gene is possibly TRBD1 (5 bases). The germline V and J ends were trimmed by 6 bases and 9 bases, with 24 bases remaining between them. The CDR3 runs 16 residues. Germline loops: CDR1 MGHDK, CDR2 SYGVNS. The CDR3 nucleotides read TGTGCCAGCAGCCGCCCGCTACAAGGGGTCTACTTTGAGCAGTTCTTC. It is translated as CASSRPLQGVYFEQFF.

Only a few counts were recorded for this clone. The chain combines TRBV6-1 with TRBJ2-7; 12 nucleotides line up with TRBD1. The V and J ends lost 4 bases and 7 bases, in that order; junction bases with no gene match: 5. This CDR3 region has 14 residues. Germline assignment: CDR1 MNHNS and CDR2 SASEGT. CDR3 nucleotide sequence: TGTGCCAGCAGTGTGGGACAGGGGGCGCGGGAGCAGTACTTC. It translates to CASSVGQGAREQYF.

This clone has only a few counts. The V and J genes are TRBV2 and TRBJ1-4; 8 bases are a match to TRBD1. Germline V lookup: CDR1 SNHLY, CDR2 FYNNEI. The CDR3 length is 14 residues. V shed 5 bases and J 11 bases; nucleotides not matched to a gene: 10. For the CDR3, the DNA is TGTGCCAGCAGTTTGACAGGGGTCTACGTGAAACTGTTTTTT. Translated: CASSLTGVYVKLFF.

This clone was picked up many times. The DNA is omitted, as the CDR3 cannot be located on it reliably, and the CDR3 follows TCRdb's listing. The genes are TRBV27 and TRBJ2-7; the table gives TRBD1 as D, unverified against the DNA. A total of 15 residues make up the CDR3, ends included. CDR1 is MNHEY, CDR2 SMNVEV, per germline (reference sequence). CDR3 in amino acids: CASSFGQGSNRGPSF.

This clone has a handful of counts. The chain uses TRBV28 and TRBJ2-5, with 9 bases matching TRBD1. V shed 4 bases and J 3 bases; nucleotides not matched to a gene: 3. CDR1 and CDR2 (germline): MDHEN, SYDVKM. The CDR3 contains 14 residues. The CDR3 here is CASSSGDREETQYF. The CDR3 DNA sequence: TGTGCCAGCAGTTCGGGGGACAGGGAAGAGACCCAGTACTTC.

This clone was recorded at least ten times. CDR3 nucleotide sequence: TGTGCCAGCCAAGGGACTCGGGTCGGGACCCAGTACTTC. Translation gives CASQGTRVGTQYF. The chain combines TRBV14 with TRBJ2-5, with D maybe TRBD2 (6 bases). From germline, CDR1 is SGHDN and CDR2 FVKESK. The CDR3 spans 13 residues. Trimming removed 8 bases from V and 7 bases from J, with 17 bases in between. Full variable domain (outside the CDR3, taken from reference TRBV14 and TRBJ2-5): EAGVTQFPSHSVIEKGQTVTLRCDPISGHDNLYWYRRVMGKEIKFLLHFVKESKQDESGMPNNRFLAERTGGTYSTLKVQPAELEDSGVYFCASQGTRVGTQYFGPGTRLLVL.

This clone was observed a handful of times. The CDR3 DNA sequence: TGCGCCAGCAGCTTGGATCCAGATCAGCCCCAGCATTTT. This encodes CASSLDPDQPQHF. The chain has TRBV5-1 and TRBJ1-5; D unresolved. Germline values: CDR1 SGHRS, CDR2 YFSETQ. V lost 0 bases and J lost 5, with 6 bases in between. The CDR3 consists of 13 residues.

This clone came up a few times. The chain joins TRBV5-1 to TRBJ2-7; TRBD2 aligns across 7 bases. The CDR3 has 14 residues. The junction had 4 bases not matched to a gene; V was cut back by 0 bases and J by 4 bases. Germline values: CDR1 SGHRS, CDR2 YFSETQ. CDR3 DNA: TGCGCCAGCAGCTTGGGCGGGAGACGATACGAGCAGTACTTC. It specifies CASSLGGRRYEQYF.

This clone was picked up a small number of times. The V and J genes are TRBV29-1 and TRBJ2-2; TRBD1 aligns across 9 bases. This CDR3 spans 15 amino acids. J gave up 3 bases and V 6 bases, and 8 bases lay outside the gene matches. The germline V gene encodes CDR1 SQVTM and CDR2 ANQGSEA. The CDR3 DNA follows: TGCAGCGTCCCCCGGGGGACAGGGTACACCGGGGAGCTGTTTTTT. Encoded protein: CSVPRGTGYTGELFF.

In this sample, this clone turned up a few times. The chain uses TRBV5-4 and TRBJ2-7; 10 bases fit TRBD2. Looked up from germline, CDR1 is SGHNT and CDR2 is YYREEE (reference sequence). This CDR3 is built from 14 residues. Unmatched junction bases numbered 3, after V lost 4 bases and J lost 2 bases. The CDR3 reads CASSAGTSAYEQYF. The DNA of the CDR3 is TGTGCCAGCAGCGCCGGGACTAGCGCCTACGAGCAGTACTTC.